The following is a TCR beta chain sequence with its context. These data come from a study of blood T cell repertoires in COVID-19. Study-level information: The United States, Italy and Spain supplied acute and convalescent COVID-19 samples. PBMCs, B-cell-depleted T cells, or T cells were the source of the cDNA or gDNA that made up the material.

Original data processing: The authors estimated nucleated cell counts from reference gene primer amplification. Using immunoSEQ multiplex PCR, the repertoire was profiled, and TCRdb retains in-frame clones only, with some absent. The DNA was the basis for D and trimming; V, J and clone size are from that table. This sample has under 350,000 clones, with less than 85% found just once. Material: peripheral blood. The clonotype was recovered from a man between 60 and 75 years old who had recovered from COVID-19.

CDR3 region: CASKVWSRNTEAFF. The DNA of the CDR3 is TGTGCCAGTAAAGTTTGGAGCCGGAACACTGAAGCTTTCTTT. The genes are TRBV19 and TRBJ1-1; D is unclear. Germline V CDR1 and CDR2: LNHDA, SQIVND (reference sequence). This CDR3 region has 14 residues. V was shortened by 7 bases and J by 1 base, with 13 bases between the two germline ends.